This record looks at one TCR beta chain sequence and its context. The antigen is not known. Here immunoSEQ multiplex PCR was the method, and the copy in TCRdb shows in-frame clones only, minus some. The sample yields approximately 160,000 clones, 75% to 90% seen once. Trimming cost V 2 bases and J 4 bases; bases outside gene matches: 8. Germline loops: CDR1 SNHLY, CDR2 FYNNEI. The CDR3 sequence is 17 residues long. The data stem from a study of cytomegalovirus exposure and HLA in healthy donors. Overall study: It was reported in a later analysis that the same platform had been used for the approximately 120 validation repertoires as for the roughly 670 first-cohort repertoires. Broader study findings: Among TCR beta chains, those listed as cytomegalovirus-associated numbered around 160. For cytomegalovirus status, the classifier reportedly gave diagnoses with high specificity and sensitivity. Under in vitro conditions, a few CMV-associated chains were confirmed as specific for CMV antigens.

The material sequenced was PBMCs. The chain couples TRBV2 to TRBJ1-5, with 10 nucleotides matching TRBD1. This clonotype originated in a woman aged 18-35 years in good health and CMV-seronegative. CDR3 region: CASSESAGTGDNQPQHF. CDR3 DNA sequence: TGTGCCAGCAGTGAATCCGCGGGGACAGGGGATAATCAGCCCCAGCATTTT.